The rows below give T cell receptor beta chains drawn from one sample of a study of cytomegalovirus exposure and HLA in healthy donors. Produced via immunoSEQ multiplex PCR; TCRdb's table is partial and in-frame only. The table includes some 84,000 clones, roughly 78% detected once. Input material: PBMCs. These receptors were obtained from a male donor in good health and CMV-seropositive. Both conserved end residues are part of each CDR3. Each record gives: V gene, J gene, clone size, D gene, CDR3 DNA, CDR3 protein. A D gene is named only where the DNA matches it firmly. Rows give clone size only sometimes, using once, few, many, or a class for an expanded clone.

V gene: TRBV9
J gene: TRBJ2-3
clone size: -
D gene: TRBD2
CDR3 DNA: TGTGCCAGCAGCGCCGGGACTAGCGGGCCAGATACGCAGTATTTT
CDR3 protein: CASSAGTSGPDTQYF

V gene: TRBV5-1
J gene: TRBJ2-6
clone size: -
D gene: -
CDR3 DNA: TGCGCCAGCAGCTTGGATGTTGGGGCCGGTTCTGGGGCCAACGTCCTGACTTTC
CDR3 protein: CASSLDVGAGSGANVLTF

V gene: TRBV7-9
J gene: TRBJ2-3
clone size: -
D gene: -
CDR3 DNA: TGTGCCAGCAGCTTAGCCCAGGGGCAAACAGATACGCAGTATTTT
CDR3 protein: CASSLAQGQTDTQYF

V gene: TRBV28
J gene: TRBJ1-5
clone size: -
D gene: TRBD1
CDR3 DNA: TGTGCCAGCAGCCCTACAGGGGGTCAGCCCCAGCATTTT
CDR3 protein: CASSPTGGQPQHF

V gene: TRBV28
J gene: TRBJ1-3
clone size: -
D gene: TRBD1
CDR3 DNA: TGTGCCAGCAGTTTGCTCGACAGGGCTGGAAACACCATATATTTT
CDR3 protein: CASSLLDRAGNTIYF

V gene: TRBV30
J gene: TRBJ2-7
clone size: -
D gene: -
CDR3 DNA: TGTGCCTGGAATACCAGGAACCCCTACGAGCAGTACTTC
CDR3 protein: CAWNTRNPYEQYF

V gene: TRBV5-6
J gene: TRBJ2-5
clone size: -
D gene: -
CDR3 DNA: TGTGCCAGCAGCTTGCTTAGCGGAGAAGTGTACCAAGAGACCCAGTACTTC
CDR3 protein: CASSLLSGEVYQETQYF

V gene: TRBV18
J gene: TRBJ1-2
clone size: -
D gene: -
CDR3 DNA: TGTGCCAGCTCACAAGGCAGGGGTCACTATGGCTACACCTTC
CDR3 protein: CASSQGRGHYGYTF

V gene: TRBV25-1
J gene: TRBJ1-2
clone size: -
D gene: TRBD1
CDR3 DNA: TGTGCCAGCAGTCCGACAGGGAACTATGGCTACACCTTC
CDR3 protein: CASSPTGNYGYTF

V gene: TRBV7-2
J gene: TRBJ2-3
clone size: -
D gene: TRBD2
CDR3 DNA: TGTGCCAGCAGCTCTGGGACTAGCGGGTGGGCGCAGTATTTT
CDR3 protein: CASSSGTSGWAQYF

V gene: TRBV2
J gene: TRBJ2-6
clone size: -
D gene: -
CDR3 DNA: TGTGCCAGCAGTGCCCAGGGGGGAGCCAACGTCCTGACTTTC
CDR3 protein: CASSAQGGANVLTF

V gene: TRBV28
J gene: TRBJ2-2
clone size: -
D gene: -
CDR3 DNA: TGTGCCAGCAGACGGTTGTCACCCGGGGAGCTGTTTTTT
CDR3 protein: CASRRLSPGELFF

V gene: TRBV18
J gene: TRBJ1-1
clone size: few
D gene: -
CDR3 DNA: TGTGCCAGCTCAACAGTGAACACTGAAGCTTTCTTT
CDR3 protein: CASSTVNTEAFF

V gene: TRBV6-5
J gene: TRBJ2-1
clone size: -
D gene: -
CDR3 DNA: TGTGCCAGCAGTTATCCCGGGATAGCGACCCCCCACGAGCAGTTCTTC
CDR3 protein: CASSYPGIATPHEQFF

V gene: TRBV4-3
J gene: TRBJ1-2
clone size: once
D gene: -
CDR3 DNA: TGCGCCAGCAGCCAATTCCTCGGGGGGCTGGCTGGCTACACCTTC
CDR3 protein: CASSQFLGGLAGYTF

V gene: TRBV19
J gene: TRBJ1-4
clone size: -
D gene: -
CDR3 DNA: TGTGCCAGTAGTATAGTCGCAACTAATGAAAAACTGTTTTTT
CDR3 protein: CASSIVATNEKLFF

V gene: TRBV5-4
J gene: TRBJ2-4
clone size: -
D gene: TRBD1
CDR3 DNA: TGTGCCAGCAGCTCGGACAGGGGTGCCTGGGGGGACGGAACCAAAAACATTCAGTACTTC
CDR3 protein: CASSSDRGAWGDGTKNIQYF

V gene: TRBV11-2
J gene: TRBJ1-1
clone size: -
D gene: TRBD1
CDR3 DNA: TGTGCCAGCAGCCTCGGACAGGGGAACACTGAAGCTTTCTTT
CDR3 protein: CASSLGQGNTEAFF

V gene: TRBV7-6
J gene: TRBJ1-4
clone size: -
D gene: -
CDR3 DNA: TGTGCCAGCAGCTTAGTGGGGACAATTAATGAAAAACTGTTTTTT
CDR3 protein: CASSLVGTINEKLFF

V gene: TRBV5-6
J gene: TRBJ2-2
clone size: -
D gene: -
CDR3 DNA: TGTGCCAGCAGCTTATTAGTCCAGGCCCTCACCGGGGAGCTGTTTTTT
CDR3 protein: CASSLLVQALTGELFF

V gene: TRBV9
J gene: TRBJ2-1
clone size: -
D gene: -
CDR3 DNA: TGTGCCAGCACCAGCTACAATGAGCAGTTCTTC
CDR3 protein: CASTSYNEQFF

V gene: TRBV5-5
J gene: TRBJ1-4
clone size: few
D gene: -
CDR3 DNA: TGTGCCAGCAGCTGGGGAGGGGGTCGATCTAATGAAAAACTGTTTTTT
CDR3 protein: CASSWGGGRSNEKLFF

V gene: TRBV5-1
J gene: TRBJ1-2
clone size: -
D gene: -
CDR3 DNA: TGCGCCAGCAGCCCTGACAGGAACTATGGCTACACCTTC
CDR3 protein: CASSPDRNYGYTF

V gene: TRBV27
J gene: TRBJ2-7
clone size: few
D gene: TRBD1
CDR3 DNA: TGTGCCAGCAGGCCGGGACAGGTTGGCTACGAGCAGTACTTC
CDR3 protein: CASRPGQVGYEQYF

V gene: TRBV6-6
J gene: TRBJ2-2
clone size: -
D gene: -
CDR3 DNA: TGTGCCAGCAGTCGGGAGCGAAACACCGGGGAGCTGTTTTTT
CDR3 protein: CASSRERNTGELFF

V gene: TRBV9
J gene: TRBJ2-7
clone size: -
D gene: -
CDR3 DNA: TGTGCCAGCAGCGTTAAACCCGAATTTGAGGGCAGCGTCGTGGGCGAGCAGTACTTC
CDR3 protein: CASSVKPEFEGSVVGEQYF

V gene: TRBV4-2
J gene: TRBJ2-2
clone size: -
D gene: TRBD2
CDR3 DNA: TGTGCCAGCAGCCAAAAAAGCGCGGGAGGGGTGACCGGGGAGCTGTTTTTT
CDR3 protein: CASSQKSAGGVTGELFF

V gene: TRBV9
J gene: TRBJ1-1
clone size: -
D gene: TRBD1
CDR3 DNA: TGTGCCAGCAGCGTAGGGACAGGGAAGAAGAACACTGAAGCTTTCTTT
CDR3 protein: CASSVGTGKKNTEAFF

V gene: TRBV6-5
J gene: TRBJ1-4
clone size: -
D gene: -
CDR3 DNA: TGTGCCAGCAGTTACCAACAGGGAGTCAAACTGTTTTTT
CDR3 protein: CASSYQQGVKLFF

V gene: TRBV6-4
J gene: TRBJ2-1
clone size: -
D gene: TRBD2
CDR3 DNA: TGTGCCAGCAGCGGGACTAGCTCTGCCAATGAGCAGTTCTTC
CDR3 protein: CASSGTSSANEQFF

V gene: TRBV19
J gene: TRBJ2-3
clone size: -
D gene: TRBD2
CDR3 DNA: TGTGCCAGTAGTATATCCGGGACTAAGGCAGATACGCAGTATTTT
CDR3 protein: CASSISGTKADTQYF

V gene: TRBV28
J gene: TRBJ2-1
clone size: -
D gene: -
CDR3 DNA: TGTGCCAGCAGTTTGACTACTAGACGCAATGAGCAGTTCTTC
CDR3 protein: CASSLTTRRNEQFF

V gene: TRBV27
J gene: TRBJ2-7
clone size: -
D gene: TRBD2
CDR3 DNA: TGTGCCACAGGGACTAGCGGGAGAACGGGCTCCTACGAGCAGTACTTC
CDR3 protein: CATGTSGRTGSYEQYF

V gene: TRBV5-1
J gene: TRBJ2-3
clone size: once
D gene: TRBD2
CDR3 DNA: TGCGCCAGCAGCTGGGACCGACTAGCGGGAGCAGATACGCAGTATTTT
CDR3 protein: CASSWDRLAGADTQYF

V gene: TRBV4-3
J gene: TRBJ2-7
clone size: -
D gene: TRBD2
CDR3 DNA: TGCGCCAGCAGCCAAAAGCGGGAGGGCTCCTACGAGCAGTACTTC
CDR3 protein: CASSQKREGSYEQYF

V gene: TRBV7-6
J gene: TRBJ1-1
clone size: -
D gene: -
CDR3 DNA: TGTGCCAGCGGACAGAGGAACACTGAAGCTTTCTTT
CDR3 protein: CASGQRNTEAFF

V gene: TRBV9
J gene: TRBJ1-4
clone size: -
D gene: TRBD1
CDR3 DNA: TGTGCCAGCAGCGTAGACGGGACAGGGGCAACTAATGAAAAACTGTTTTTT
CDR3 protein: CASSVDGTGATNEKLFF

V gene: TRBV4-1
J gene: TRBJ2-3
clone size: -
D gene: -
CDR3 DNA: TGCGCCAGCAGCCAAGGGGTGGGAGGTGGGACAGATACGCAGTATTTT
CDR3 protein: CASSQGVGGGTDTQYF

V gene: TRBV4-3
J gene: TRBJ1-1
clone size: -
D gene: -
CDR3 DNA: TGCGCCAGCAGCCAATACCTCCAGGGTAACACTGAAGCTTTCTTT
CDR3 protein: CASSQYLQGNTEAFF

V gene: TRBV4-3
J gene: TRBJ2-1
clone size: -
D gene: TRBD1
CDR3 DNA: TGCGCCAGCAGCCAAGGACAGGGGGCGCGTGAGCAGTTCTTC
CDR3 protein: CASSQGQGAREQFF

V gene: TRBV10-3
J gene: TRBJ2-3
clone size: -
D gene: TRBD2
CDR3 DNA: TGTGCCACCCTAGCGGGAGTAGGGGATACGCAGTATTTT
CDR3 protein: CATLAGVGDTQYF

V gene: TRBV4-2
J gene: TRBJ1-4
clone size: once
D gene: -
CDR3 DNA: TGTGCCAGCAGCCTACAGGTCCCTGACGAAAAACTGTTTTTT
CDR3 protein: CASSLQVPDEKLFF

V gene: TRBV13
J gene: TRBJ2-3
clone size: -
D gene: TRBD2
CDR3 DNA: TGTGCCAGCAGCTTCCAGGGACTACACACAGATACGCAGTATTTT
CDR3 protein: CASSFQGLHTDTQYF

V gene: TRBV4-2
J gene: TRBJ1-5
clone size: -
D gene: -
CDR3 DNA: TGTGCCAGCAGCCAAGGGGGGGGGCTTAGCAATCAGCCCCAGCATTTT
CDR3 protein: CASSQGGGLSNQPQHF

V gene: TRBV2
J gene: TRBJ2-7
clone size: few
D gene: TRBD2
CDR3 DNA: TGTGCCAGCAGTCCTCCGACTCGACTAGCGAATACCCGAGCCGCCTACGAGCAGTACTTC
CDR3 protein: CASSPPTRLANTRAAYEQYF

V gene: TRBV19
J gene: TRBJ2-3
clone size: -
D gene: TRBD2
CDR3 DNA: TGTGCCAGTAGTATTAGCGGGAGTGGCCCAGATACGCAGTATTTT
CDR3 protein: CASSISGSGPDTQYF